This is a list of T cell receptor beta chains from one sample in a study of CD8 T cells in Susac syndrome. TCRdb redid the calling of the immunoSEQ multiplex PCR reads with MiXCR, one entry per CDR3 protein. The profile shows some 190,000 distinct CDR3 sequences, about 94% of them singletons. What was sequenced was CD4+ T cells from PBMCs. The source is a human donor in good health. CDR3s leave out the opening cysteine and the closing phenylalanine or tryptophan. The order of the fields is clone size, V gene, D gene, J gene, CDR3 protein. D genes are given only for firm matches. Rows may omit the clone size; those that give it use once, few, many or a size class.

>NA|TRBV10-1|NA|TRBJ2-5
ASSESARGETQY
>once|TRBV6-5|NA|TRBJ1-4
ASSYLGNEKLF
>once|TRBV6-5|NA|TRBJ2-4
ASSSMTWVQY
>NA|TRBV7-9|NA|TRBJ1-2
ASSLGTRTGYT
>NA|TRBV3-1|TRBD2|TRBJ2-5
ASSLSGGYETQY
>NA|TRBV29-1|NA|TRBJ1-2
SVDWAVYGYT
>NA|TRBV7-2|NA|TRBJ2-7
ASSLAWDSYEQY
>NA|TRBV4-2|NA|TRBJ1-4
ASSQGTATNEKLF
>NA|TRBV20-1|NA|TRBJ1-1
SASAAVNTEAF
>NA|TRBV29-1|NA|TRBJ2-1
SVQGGAYNEQF
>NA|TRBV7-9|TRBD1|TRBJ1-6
ASSRTGGSRSPLH
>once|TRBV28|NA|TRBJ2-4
ASSPGGGPKNIQY
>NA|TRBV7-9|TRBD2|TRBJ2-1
ASSSPGGSYNEQF
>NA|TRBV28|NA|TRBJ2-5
ASSSLRGMGETQY
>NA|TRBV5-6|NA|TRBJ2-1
ASSPAGVGQRF
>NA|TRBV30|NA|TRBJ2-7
AWVKGYEQY
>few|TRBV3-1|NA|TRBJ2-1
ASSLGGGEQF
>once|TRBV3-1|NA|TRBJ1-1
ASSQGLLLDTEAF
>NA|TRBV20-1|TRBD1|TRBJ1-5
SARSHLGTDPSNQPQH
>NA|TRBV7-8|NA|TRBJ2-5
ASSLRRDNLLKGTQY
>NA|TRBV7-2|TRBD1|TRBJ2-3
ASSLRVGQGEATQY
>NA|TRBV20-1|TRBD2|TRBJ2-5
SAPLRGGPEETQY
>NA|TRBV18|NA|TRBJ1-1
ASSPGQLLTEAF
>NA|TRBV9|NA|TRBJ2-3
ASSGDPVSTDTQY
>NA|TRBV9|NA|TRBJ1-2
ASSVASRQDNGYT
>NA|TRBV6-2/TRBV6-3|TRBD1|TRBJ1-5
ASTQLQGKNNQPQH
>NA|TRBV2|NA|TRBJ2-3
ASSGPGQSTDTQY
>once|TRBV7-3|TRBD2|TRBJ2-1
ASSPWTSSYNEQF
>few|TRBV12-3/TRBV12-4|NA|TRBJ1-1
ASSPGTVNTEAF
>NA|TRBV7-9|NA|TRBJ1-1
ASSPVGRYTEAF
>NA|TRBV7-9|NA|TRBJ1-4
ASSSGDRPQ
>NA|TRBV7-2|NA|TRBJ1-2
ASSFGQTGYT
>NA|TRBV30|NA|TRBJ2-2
ARGRRDTGELF
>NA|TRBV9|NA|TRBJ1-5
ASSGGSNQPQH
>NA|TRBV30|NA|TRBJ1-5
AWSVAGGRQPQH
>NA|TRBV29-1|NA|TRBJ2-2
SVDFNRVDGELF
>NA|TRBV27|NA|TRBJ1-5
ASSLSVTYQPQH
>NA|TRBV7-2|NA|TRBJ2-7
ASSLRPSEASYEQY
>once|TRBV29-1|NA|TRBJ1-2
SVPTPGHYGYT
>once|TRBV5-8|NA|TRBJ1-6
ASSLTSDARTPLH